Listed below are T cell receptor beta chains from one sample, sequenced in a study of shared clonotypes between healthy human individuals. Generated by immunoSEQ multiplex PCR, the TCRdb table keeps only in-frame clones and is missing some. This table has roughly 570,000 clones, about 98% appearing once. Sequencing used naive CD8+ T cells sorted from blood. The receptors here all came from a man aged 25-45 years in good health. Both conserved end residues are part of each CDR3. D genes are given only for firm matches. Size values are once, few and many counts, or a class for expanded clones, and some rows have none.

V	size	J	D	CDR3	DNA
TRBV27	NA	TRBJ1-2	NA	CASSLSAGHYGYTF	TGTGCCAGCAGTTTATCCGCAGGCCACTATGGCTACACCTTC
TRBV7-9	once	TRBJ2-7	TRBD1	CASSLGGQGVAYEQYF	TGTGCCAGCAGCTTAGGGGGACAGGGGGTAGCGTACGAGCAGTACTTC
TRBV5-4	NA	TRBJ1-3	NA	CASSYRESSGNTIYF	TGTGCCAGCAGCTACAGGGAGAGCTCTGGAAACACCATATATTTT
TRBV7-2	NA	TRBJ1-2	NA	CASSSIQGNYGYTF	TGTGCCAGCAGCTCCATTCAGGGAAACTATGGCTACACCTTC
TRBV6-6	NA	TRBJ2-7	NA	CASNELIVSGQYF	TGTGCCAGCAACGAATTAATAGTTAGCGGGCAGTACTTC
TRBV4-1	once	TRBJ2-7	NA	CASSPGIGSYEQYF	TGCGCCAGCAGCCCCGGAATTGGTTCCTACGAGCAGTACTTC
TRBV7-8	NA	TRBJ2-5	NA	CASSVSMETQYF	TGTGCCAGCAGCGTTAGTATGGAGACCCAGTACTTC
TRBV5-4	NA	TRBJ2-1	NA	CASSPRLLQEYNEQFF	TGTGCCAGCAGCCCACGACTCCTTCAGGAATACAATGAGCAGTTCTTC
TRBV5-1	NA	TRBJ2-5	TRBD2	CASSGTSVVQETQYF	TGCGCCAGCAGCGGGACTAGCGTAGTCCAAGAGACCCAGTACTTC
TRBV5-1	once	TRBJ2-3	NA	CASSSLTVTDTQYF	TGCGCCAGCAGCTCTCTGACAGTCACAGATACGCAGTATTTT
TRBV6-6	once	TRBJ1-5	NA	CASSYGRGDQPQHF	TGTGCCAGCAGTTACGGGCGGGGGGATCAGCCCCAGCATTTT
TRBV27	NA	TRBJ2-5	TRBD1	CASSLSTGGRTQETQYF	TGTGCCAGCAGTTTATCCACAGGGGGGCGAACCCAAGAGACCCAGTACTTC
TRBV10-1	NA	TRBJ1-1	NA	CASSESLKGNTEAFF	TGCGCCAGCAGTGAGTCCTTGAAAGGGAACACTGAAGCTTTCTTT
TRBV6-5	once	TRBJ2-3	NA	CASSYGGGTPWDTQYF	TGTGCCAGCAGTTACGGAGGAGGGACGCCCTGGGATACGCAGTATTTT
TRBV2	NA	TRBJ1-1	NA	CASSQGYSTEAFF	TGTGCCAGCAGTCAGGGGTATAGCACTGAAGCTTTCTTT
TRBV30	NA	TRBJ2-1	TRBD2	CAWSLSGSGEQFF	TGTGCCTGGAGTCTTAGCGGGAGCGGCGAGCAGTTCTTC
TRBV30	NA	TRBJ2-1	NA	CAWTEVADEQFF	TGTGCCTGGACCGAGGTGGCCGATGAGCAGTTCTTC
TRBV2	NA	TRBJ2-3	TRBD1	CASSSDRDSSTDTQYF	TGTGCCAGCAGTTCGGACCGGGACAGCAGCACAGATACGCAGTATTTT
TRBV7-9	NA	TRBJ1-1	NA	CASSLVEQIEAFF	TGTGCCAGCAGCTTAGTAGAACAGATCGAAGCTTTCTTT
TRBV7-9	NA	TRBJ2-3	TRBD1	CASSFPGGSSTDTQYF	TGTGCCAGCAGCTTCCCAGGGGGCTCTAGCACAGATACGCAGTATTTT
TRBV29-1	NA	TRBJ2-7	NA	CSVSMQGTYEQYF	TGCAGCGTTAGTATGCAGGGAACCTACGAGCAGTACTTC
TRBV4-3	NA	TRBJ2-1	NA	CASSQDRLDEQFF	TGCGCCAGCAGCCAAGATCGCCTTGATGAGCAGTTCTTC
TRBV7-9	NA	TRBJ2-2	TRBD2	CASSLAQSGTAGELFF	TGTGCCAGCAGCTTAGCGCAAAGCGGGACGGCCGGGGAGCTGTTTTTT
TRBV7-9	NA	TRBJ2-7	TRBD1	CASDGTGSSYEQYF	TGTGCCAGCGACGGGACAGGGAGTTCCTACGAGCAGTACTTC
TRBV10-1	NA	TRBJ2-1	NA	CASSDGISSYNEQFF	TGCGCCAGCAGTGATGGTATTAGCTCCTACAATGAGCAGTTCTTC
TRBV27	NA	TRBJ2-7	NA	CASSLAGQLAREQYF	TGTGCCAGCAGTTTAGCGGGTCAGTTAGCTCGCGAGCAGTACTTC
TRBV27	NA	TRBJ2-7	TRBD2	CASTSLLAGVYEQYF	TGTGCCAGCACTTCTCTGTTAGCGGGAGTCTACGAGCAGTACTTC
TRBV7-2	NA	TRBJ2-1	TRBD1	CASSLGQGGLYNEQFF	TGTGCCAGCAGCTTAGGACAGGGCGGCCTCTACAATGAGCAGTTCTTC
TRBV28	NA	TRBJ2-7	TRBD2	CASSFLAGGSYEQYF	TGTGCCAGCAGTTTTCTAGCGGGAGGATCTTACGAGCAGTACTTC
TRBV11-3	NA	TRBJ2-1	NA	CASSAGLGGEQFF	TGTGCCAGCAGCGCTGGACTGGGCGGTGAGCAGTTCTTC
TRBV7-2	NA	TRBJ2-7	TRBD1	CASSSDRGSYEQYF	TGTGCCAGCAGCTCGGACAGGGGTTCCTACGAGCAGTACTTC
TRBV2	NA	TRBJ1-4	NA	CASMDEKLFF	TGTGCCAGCATGGACGAAAAACTGTTTTTT
TRBV7-2	NA	TRBJ1-4	TRBD1	CASRPGTGDEKLFF	TGTGCCAGCAGGCCCGGGACAGGGGATGAAAAACTGTTTTTT
TRBV9	NA	TRBJ2-3	NA	CASSVDGRSTDTQYF	TGTGCCAGCAGCGTAGATGGTCGGAGCACAGATACGCAGTATTTT
TRBV7-6	NA	TRBJ2-1	TRBD2	CASSWEAGGPYNEQFF	TGTGCCAGCAGCTGGGAAGCGGGAGGACCATACAATGAGCAGTTCTTC
TRBV11-2	NA	TRBJ2-7	TRBD2	CASSPLRGESSYEQYF	TGTGCCAGCAGCCCCCTACGGGGGGAGAGCTCCTACGAGCAGTACTTC
TRBV6-6	NA	TRBJ2-7	NA	CASSVNGYEQYF	TGTGCCAGCAGCGTCAACGGGTACGAGCAGTACTTC
TRBV13	NA	TRBJ1-2	NA	CASSLGRGNYGYTF	TGTGCCAGCAGCTTAGGGCGGGGAAACTATGGCTACACCTTC
TRBV2	NA	TRBJ2-1	NA	CASRRDITSGRGYNEQFF	TGTGCCAGCAGACGCGATATAACTAGCGGCAGGGGGTACAATGAGCAGTTCTTC
TRBV6-5	NA	TRBJ2-1	NA	CASSPLGNEQFF	TGTGCCAGCAGCCCCCTAGGGAATGAGCAGTTCTTC
TRBV6-4	once	TRBJ2-1	TRBD1	CASSARTGGYNEQFF	TGTGCCAGCAGCGCCCGGACAGGGGGGTACAATGAGCAGTTCTTC
TRBV2	NA	TRBJ2-7	NA	CASSEEPRDLRWDF	TGTGCCAGCAGTGAAGAACCCCGGGACCTCAGATGGGACTTC
TRBV11-2	NA	TRBJ2-2	TRBD1	CASSLGRTGSLANTGELFF	TGTGCCAGCAGCTTAGGGCGGACAGGTAGCCTCGCGAACACCGGGGAGCTGTTTTTT
TRBV29-1	NA	TRBJ1-1	NA	CSVGTSGEAFF	TGCAGCGTTGGGACGTCCGGTGAAGCTTTCTTT
TRBV5-6	NA	TRBJ2-7	NA	CASSQGPFPEQYF	TGTGCCAGCAGCCAGGGACCTTTCCCCGAGCAGTACTTC
TRBV27	NA	TRBJ2-2	NA	CASSSGRFAAGELFF	TGTGCCAGCAGTTCAGGACGCTTCGCCGCCGGGGAGCTGTTTTTT
TRBV4-2	once	TRBJ1-2	NA	CASSQEYSPYGYTF	TGTGCCAGCAGCCAAGAGTACAGCCCCTATGGCTACACCTTC
TRBV7-6	once	TRBJ2-3	NA	CASSSPTSTPTDTQYF	TGTGCCAGCAGCTCCCCAACTAGCACGCCCACAGATACGCAGTATTTT
TRBV7-9	NA	TRBJ2-3	NA	CASSPTLGADTQYF	TGTGCCAGCAGCCCGACGCTAGGTGCAGATACGCAGTATTTT